This entry lists 4 T cell receptor beta chains sequenced from one sample in a study of shared clonotypes between healthy human individuals. Naive CD8 populations comprised CD45RO-negative cells positively selected for CCR7, excluding terminally differentiated effector memory CD45RA+ cells. Data came from immunoSEQ multiplex PCR; TCRdb stores just in-frame clones and leaves some out. The sample holds about 650,000 clones, over 95% seen once. Material: naive CD8+ T cells sorted from blood. These receptors all stem from a woman in her 30s in good health.

The chain carries TRBV5-1 and TRBJ1-5; the D gene is possibly TRBD1 (6 bases). In germline, CDR1 is SGHRS, CDR2 YFSETQ. The CDR3 loop spans 15 amino acids. Trimming cost V 2 bases and J 2 bases, with 11 bases left between them. The CDR3 region has the DNA TGCGCCAGCAGCTTAGGGGGGCAAGGCAATCAGCCCCAGCATTTT. This codes for CASSLGGQGNQPQHF. Drawing the rest from reference TRBV5-1 and TRBJ1-5, the complete variable domain is KAGVTQTPRYLIKTRGQQVTLSCSPISGHRSVSWYQQTPGQGLQFLFEYFSETQRNKGNFPGRFSGRQFSNSRSEMNVSTLELGDSALYLCASSLGGQGNQPQHFGDGTRLSIL.

This clone was counted a single time. The rearrangement joins TRBV28 to TRBJ1-1; D not resolved. V lost 7 bases and J 1 base, leaving 7 bases between the germline ends. Germline CDR1 and CDR2: MDHEN and SYDVKM. The CDR3 runs 12 residues. The CDR3 protein is CASMAANTEAFF. CDR3 bases: TGTGCCAGCATGGCAGCGAACACTGAAGCTTTCTTT.

The chain is built from TRBV7-9 and TRBJ2-7; perhaps TRBD2 as D (6 bases). The ends were cut back, 0 bases at V and 0 bases at J, with 12 bases in the middle. The CDR3 loop spans 16 amino acids. CDR1 is SEHNR, CDR2 FQNEAQ, per germline (reference sequence). The CDR3 loop is CASSLALGGISYEQYF. The CDR3 bases are TGTGCCAGCAGCTTAGCGCTGGGCGGGATCTCCTACGAGCAGTACTTC.

The rearrangement joins TRBV7-9 to TRBJ2-1; TRBD2 matches at 15 bases. V gave up 4 bases and J gave up 12 bases; unmatched junction bases: 7. The germline CDR1 and CDR2 sequences are SEHNR and FQNEAQ (reference sequence). This CDR3 has 15 amino acids. The CDR3 here is CASSSPTGLAGGQFF. The CDR3 DNA is TGTGCCAGCAGCTCGCCGACGGGACTAGCGGGAGGGCAGTTCTTC.